These T cell receptor beta chains were read from a single sample in a study of blood T cell repertoires in COVID-19. Clones were read by immunoSEQ multiplex PCR, and TCRdb kept only the in-frame ones, dropping some. Of approximately 72,000 clones detected, roughly 84% appear once; the ten largest clones hold 8.5% to 10%. The specimen sequenced was peripheral blood. These receptors came from a man in his fifties or sixties with active COVID-19. CDR3s include the opening cysteine and the closing phenylalanine or tryptophan. The order of the fields is V gene, J gene, D gene, clone size, CDR3 protein, CDR3 DNA. A D gene is named only where the DNA matches it firmly. Clone size appears in some rows only: once, few, many, or a class for an expanded clone.

>TRBV18|TRBJ1-2|.|.
CASSPTLSSGGHYGYTF
TGTGCCAGCTCACCAACGCTCTCCTCCGGGGGACACTATGGCTACACCTTC
>TRBV5-1|TRBJ1-2|.|.
CASSLNSNYGYTF
TGCGCCAGCAGCTTGAATAGTAACTATGGCTACACCTTC
>TRBV5-1|TRBJ1-3|.|.
CASTQTASDGNTIYF
TGCGCCAGCACCCAGACAGCTTCGGACGGAAACACCATATATTTT
>TRBV29-1|TRBJ2-2|.|.
CSGSGDNTGELFF
TGCAGCGGCAGCGGTGATAACACCGGGGAGCTGTTTTTT
>TRBV6-6|TRBJ1-5|.|.
CASSYGLFGGGQPQHF
TGTGCCAGCAGTTACGGTCTGTTCGGGGGGGGGCAGCCCCAGCATTTT
>TRBV4-1|TRBJ2-1|TRBD1|.
CASSQARGGAAFIYEQFF
TGCGCCAGCAGCCAAGCGAGAGGGGGCGCAGCTTTTATCTATGAGCAGTTCTTC
>TRBV2|TRBJ1-1|.|.
CAISVAVNTEAFF
TGTGCCATCAGCGTGGCGGTGAACACTGAAGCTTTCTTT
>TRBV27|TRBJ2-1|TRBD2|.
CASNRPGTSGSNEQFF
TGTGCCAGCAACCGACCCGGGACTAGCGGGAGCAATGAGCAGTTCTTC
>TRBV30|TRBJ1-3|.|.
CAWKAWGGGNTIYF
TGTGCCTGGAAAGCGTGGGGCGGTGGAAACACCATATATTTT
>TRBV27|TRBJ1-2|.|.
CASKPTFLTDTPNYGYTF
TGTGCCAGCAAACCAACCTTCCTCACAGACACTCCTAACTATGGCTACACCTTC
>TRBV5-1|TRBJ2-7|.|.
CASSLEGRGPGEQYF
TGCGCCAGCAGCTTGGAGGGGCGGGGACCTGGCGAGCAGTACTTC
>TRBV19|TRBJ2-3|.|.
CASSIQAETDTQYF
TGTGCCAGTAGTATACAGGCAGAGACAGATACGCAGTATTTT
>TRBV3-1/TRBV3-2|TRBJ1-2|.|.
CASSQADQGGYTF
TGTGCCAGCAGCCAAGCGGATCAGGGCGGCTACACCTTC
>TRBV18|TRBJ1-2|.|.
CASSPSSIYGYTF
TGTGCCAGCTCCCCGTCTTCTATCTATGGCTACACCTTC
>TRBV7-2|TRBJ2-5|TRBD2|once
CASSLVGLAGVRETQYF
TGTGCCAGCAGCTTAGTTGGGCTAGCGGGGGTGAGGGAGACCCAGTACTTC
>TRBV5-4|TRBJ2-2|.|.
CASSLAESNTGELFF
TGTGCCAGCAGCTTGGCCGAGTCGAACACCGGGGAGCTGTTTTTT
>TRBV7-9|TRBJ1-1|.|.
CASSLREGTEAFF
TGTGCCAGCAGCTTAAGGGAGGGCACTGAAGCTTTCTTT
>TRBV11-2|TRBJ2-3|TRBD2|.
CASSLMGRAGGITDTQYF
TGTGCCAGCAGCTTGATGGGGAGGGCGGGGGGTATAACAGATACGCAGTATTTT
>TRBV11-3|TRBJ2-3|TRBD2|.
CASSSAGTSGGAGGTDTQYF
TGTGCCAGCAGCTCCGCCGGGACTAGCGGGGGGGCCGGGGGTACAGATACGCAGTATTTT
>TRBV5-6|TRBJ2-2|.|.
CASSLGAIPNTGELFF
TGTGCCAGCAGCTTAGGGGCCATCCCGAACACCGGGGAGCTGTTTTTT
>TRBV2|TRBJ1-1|TRBD1|once
CASTRGRNTEAFF
TGTGCCAGCACCAGGGGGCGGAACACTGAAGCTTTCTTT
>TRBV5-1|TRBJ2-7|TRBD2|.
CASSLLPGLAYEQYF
TGCGCCAGCAGCTTGCTCCCGGGACTAGCGTACGAGCAGTACTTC
>TRBV4-2|TRBJ2-2|.|.
CASSQDEGQGYTGELFF
TGTGCCAGCAGCCAAGACGAGGGACAAGGTTACACCGGGGAGCTGTTTTTT
>TRBV4-1|TRBJ1-4|.|.
CASSQNPQGEKLFF
TGCGCCAGCAGCCAGAACCCCCAGGGAGAAAAACTGTTTTTT
>TRBV9|TRBJ2-7|.|few
CASSVVTRLGGEQYF
TGTGCCAGCAGCGTAGTGACCAGACTGGGGGGAGAGCAGTACTTC
>TRBV30|TRBJ1-1|TRBD1|.
CAGDSRKVAFF
TGTGCCGGGGACAGTCGAAAGGTAGCTTTCTTT
>TRBV5-4|TRBJ2-7|TRBD2|.
CASSSPARGGNEQYF
TGTGCCAGCAGCTCTCCTGCGCGGGGGGGGAACGAGCAGTACTTC
>TRBV9|TRBJ2-1|TRBD2|.
CASSVTSGRSNEQFF
TGTGCCAGCAGCGTAACCAGCGGGAGGTCCAATGAGCAGTTCTTC
>TRBV6-1|TRBJ2-5|.|.
CASSERGETQYF
TGTGCCAGCAGTGAAAGGGGGGAGACCCAGTACTTC
>TRBV4-3|TRBJ2-1|TRBD2|.
CASSLSVVAGGLEQFF
TGCGCCAGCAGCCTGAGTGTCGTAGCGGGGGGCCTTGAGCAGTTCTTC
>TRBV6-2/TRBV6-3|TRBJ1-3|.|.
CASSYSRARLSSGNTIYF
TGTGCCAGCAGTTACTCGAGAGCTAGGCTAAGCTCTGGAAACACCATATATTTT
>TRBV6-2/TRBV6-3|TRBJ2-1|.|.
CASSVSQSYNEQFF
TGTGCCAGCAGCGTTTCACAATCCTACAATGAGCAGTTCTTC
>TRBV25-1|TRBJ2-3|TRBD1|once
CASDRESTDTQYF
TGTGCCAGTGACAGGGAGAGCACAGATACGCAGTATTTT
>TRBV2|TRBJ2-3|.|.
CASRDYTQYF
TGTGCCAGCCGCGATTATACGCAGTATTTT
>TRBV2|TRBJ2-5|.|.
CASSGVGETQYF
TGTGCCAGCAGTGGCGTCGGAGAGACCCAGTACTTC
>TRBV4-1|TRBJ1-4|.|.
CASSQTTKSNEKLFF
TGCGCCAGCAGCCAGACGACAAAGAGTAATGAAAAACTGTTTTTT
>TRBV29-1|TRBJ1-2|TRBD1|few
CSVGDRAFGGYTF
TGCAGCGTTGGGGACAGGGCATTCGGGGGCTACACCTTC
>TRBV5-6|TRBJ1-5|TRBD1|once
CASSLGAGGGNQPQHF
TGTGCCAGCAGCTTGGGGGCAGGGGGAGGCAATCAGCCCCAGCATTTT
>TRBV4-1|TRBJ1-2|.|.
CASSQEGQAYYGYTF
TGCGCCAGCAGCCAAGAAGGCCAGGCCTACTATGGCTACACCTTC
>TRBV4-1|TRBJ2-3|.|.
CASSQGLDTQYF
TGCGCCAGCAGCCAAGGACTAGATACGCAGTATTTT
>TRBV5-6|TRBJ2-1|TRBD1|.
CASSIGQGANKQFF
TGTGCCAGCAGCATAGGACAGGGGGCGAATAAGCAGTTCTTC
>TRBV12-3/TRBV12-4|TRBJ1-1|.|few
CASSENMNTEAFF
TGTGCCAGCAGCGAAAACATGAACACTGAAGCTTTCTTT
>TRBV7-8|TRBJ2-5|TRBD1|.
CASSTDGQGHRTQYF
TGTGCCAGCAGCACCGACGGACAGGGTCATAGGACCCAGTACTTC
>TRBV5-1|TRBJ1-1|.|.
CASSLAVSYTEAFF
TGCGCCAGCAGCTTGGCGGTGTCGTACACTGAAGCTTTCTTT
>TRBV6-2/TRBV6-3|TRBJ1-2|TRBD1|.
CASSQPGGQALYGYTF
TGTGCCAGCAGTCAACCTGGGGGACAGGCCCTATATGGCTACACCTTC
>TRBV3-1/TRBV3-2|TRBJ2-1|TRBD1|.
CASRQTGQSYNEQFF
TGTGCCAGCAGACAGACAGGGCAGTCCTACAATGAGCAGTTCTTC
>TRBV6-5|TRBJ2-3|.|once
CASSSPWGRPDTQYF
TGTGCCAGCAGTTCTCCCTGGGGCCGTCCAGATACGCAGTATTTT
>TRBV4-2|TRBJ1-2|.|few
CASSQENHGGYGYTF
TGTGCCAGCAGCCAAGAGAATCACGGGGGCTATGGCTACACCTTC
>TRBV24-1|TRBJ2-2|.|.
CATSDPRGGAGELFF
TGTGCCACCAGTGACCCGCGAGGAGGGGCCGGGGAGCTGTTTTTT
>TRBV4-1|TRBJ2-5|.|once
CASSQEAFLTQYF
TGCGCCAGCAGCCAAGAGGCTTTCCTGACCCAGTACTTC
>TRBV12-3/TRBV12-4|TRBJ2-1|.|.
CASSHMVNEQFF
TGTGCCAGCAGTCACATGGTCAATGAGCAGTTCTTC
>TRBV7-2|TRBJ1-1|.|.
CASSLVRSTSTEAFF
TGTGCCAGCAGCTTAGTCCGCAGTACCAGCACTGAAGCTTTCTTT
>TRBV5-1|TRBJ2-1|.|once
CASIPGVSSYNEQFF
TGCGCCAGCATTCCCGGGGTTAGCTCCTACAATGAGCAGTTCTTC
>TRBV27|TRBJ1-1|TRBD1|.
CASSLSAPTGSLGGNTEAFF
TGTGCCAGCAGTTTATCTGCGCCGACAGGGAGTCTAGGGGGAAACACTGAAGCTTTCTTT
>TRBV4-1|TRBJ2-7|.|.
CASSQVPGASYEQYF
TGCGCCAGCAGCCAAGTTCCAGGGGCTTCCTACGAGCAGTACTTC
>TRBV7-9|TRBJ2-7|TRBD1|.
CASSLLRDRGAWEQYF
TGTGCCAGCAGCTTACTCCGGGACAGGGGTGCGTGGGAGCAGTACTTC
>TRBV7-9|TRBJ1-1|.|.
CASSSGGGGTEAFF
TGTGCCAGCAGCTCCGGAGGGGGGGGCACTGAAGCTTTCTTT